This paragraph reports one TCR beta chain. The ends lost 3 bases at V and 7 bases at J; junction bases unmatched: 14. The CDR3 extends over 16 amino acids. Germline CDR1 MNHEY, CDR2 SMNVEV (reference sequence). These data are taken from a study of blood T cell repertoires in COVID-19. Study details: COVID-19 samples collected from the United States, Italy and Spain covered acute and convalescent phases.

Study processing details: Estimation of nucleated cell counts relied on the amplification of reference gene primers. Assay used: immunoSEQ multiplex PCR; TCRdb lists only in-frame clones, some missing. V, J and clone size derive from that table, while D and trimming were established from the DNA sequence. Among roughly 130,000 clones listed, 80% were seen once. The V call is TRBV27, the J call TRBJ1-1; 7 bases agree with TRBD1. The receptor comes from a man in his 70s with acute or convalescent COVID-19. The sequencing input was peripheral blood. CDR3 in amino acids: CASSFDATGITFEAFF. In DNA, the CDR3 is TGTGCCAGCAGTTTTGACGCGACAGGGATTACCTTTGAAGCTTTCTTT.